This T cell receptor beta chain is from a study of resident and recirculating memory T cells in vitiligo (dated by TCRdb to 2016 to 2019). Notes on the research overall: For TCR beta sequencing, each of a few stable vitiligo patients provided PBMCs and epidermis from shave biopsies taken at two lesional sites and two nonlesional sites. The human TCR beta sequencing tested whether specific clones in lesional vitiligo skin differed from clones in nonlesional skin and blood. Without cell sorting, samples were homogenized immediately before genomic DNA was extracted using the Qiagen DNeasy Blood & Tissue Kit.

Points the paper makes about the study in general: Overlap and correlation analysis showed no significant repertoire overlap between biopsies except for each lesion with itself, even within a single patient. No single dominant TCR clone was found, and clonality differed from one vitiligo lesion to another. Because TCR sequences were not shared across biopsy sites or across patients, the findings suggest that different lesions are infiltrated by different T cell clones, a pattern described as private specificity. Mechanistic studies in the future are needed to assess how much the detected T cell clones and the human Trm pools versus Tcm pools each contribute.

Vitiligo counted as stable when lesions had not changed during the previous 6 months. To count as stable, patients also needed to show no confetti depigmentation, which is a clinical sign of active vitiligo. Any patient who had received treatment in the previous three months was excluded. Ficoll density gradient centrifugation was used to isolate PBMCs from heparinized blood, after which the PBMCs were flash-frozen. TCR beta chains were amplified from genomic DNA using the immunoSEQ hsTCRB kit. Sequencing of TCR beta libraries was performed on an Illumina MiSeq instrument by the immunoSEQ service. Regarding the original processing steps: Repertoire data were analyzed with the immunoSEQ Analyzer. TCRdb limited this immuneACCESS table to in-frame rearrangements with V and J called. A share of clones is missing; checked studies link under half to unresolved V genes, and the rest is unexplained. That table is the source of V, J and clone size, and D and trimming were worked out from the DNA. The table for this sample lists tens of thousands of clones; roughly nine tenths of them were counted only once. Of the sample, more than 4% is held by the ten largest clones.

This clone was seen a few times. What this receptor recognizes is not known. The input lacks base qualities; no much larger clone sits a single base away. The specimen was blood. The receptor comes from a male donor with vitiligo.

The bases are TGCGCCAGCAGCTCCCCACCGGATTCACCCCTCCACTTT. It specifies CASSSPPDSPLHF. The rearranged chain carries TRBV5-1 and TRBJ1-6; the D gene lacks a confident call. Measured from the cysteine to the phenylalanine, the CDR3 is 13 residues long. Only CDR3 DNA is held: 39 bases, read in frame from base 1. V was cut back by 3 bases and J by 8 bases, leaving a gap of 9 bases between them. The germline V gene sets CDR1 to SGHRS and CDR2 to YFSETQ.